The 21 T cell receptor beta chains below were found in one sample sequenced in a study of blood T cell repertoires in COVID-19. Data came from immunoSEQ multiplex PCR; TCRdb stores just in-frame clones and leaves some out. The sample yields around 170,000 clones, approximately 84% seen once. Sequences were obtained from peripheral blood. The receptors here all came from a woman of 80 years or more with acute or convalescent COVID-19.

This clone was detected a few times. This chain links TRBV15 with TRBJ2-7; 7 bases match TRBD1. Trimming removed 3 bases from V and 2 bases from J; junction bases left unmatched: 7. The CDR3 has 15 amino acids. Per germline, CDR1 LNHNV and CDR2 YYDKDF (reference sequence). The CDR3 sequence: CATSSEQGYTYEQYF. The CDR3 nucleotides are TGTGCCACCAGCAGCGAACAGGGGTATACCTACGAGCAGTACTTC.

This rearrangement joins TRBV27 to TRBJ2-7, with a tentative D call TRBD2 (6 bases). The CDR3 runs 12 residues. CDR1 and CDR2 from the germline V gene are MNHEY and SMNVEV (reference sequence). Trimming stripped 3 bases from V and 7 bases from J, with 10 bases between. CDR3 sequence (DNA): TGTGCCAGCAGTTTTTTGGGGAGGGAGCAGTACTTC. This gives the protein CASSFLGREQYF.

The chain is built from TRBV28 and TRBJ1-6; D gene ambiguous. The ends were cut back, 4 bases at V and 6 bases at J, with 4 bases in the middle. The CDR3 runs 12 residues. Germline V gene lookup returns CDR1 MDHEN and CDR2 SYDVKM. CDR3 loop: CASSSSNSPLHF. The CDR3 DNA reads TGTGCCAGCAGTTCTAGTAATTCACCCCTCCACTTT. Complete variable domain (other parts from reference TRBV28 and TRBJ1-6): DVKVTQSSRYLVKRTGEKVFLECVQDMDHENMFWYRQDPGLGLRLIYFSYDVKMKEKGDIPEGYSVSREKKERFSLILESASTNQTSMYLCASSSSNSPLHFGNGTRLTVT.

The J gene is TRBJ2-7, the V gene TRBV12-3 or TRBV12-4, with 9 bases that match TRBD1. Trimming at V came to 6 bases and at J to 2 bases, leaving 2 bases not matched to a gene. CDR3 length: 13 residues. CDR3 sequence reads: CASRTGGTYEQYF. In nucleotides, the CDR3 is TGTGCCAGCAGGACAGGGGGTACCTACGAGCAGTACTTC.

The chain couples TRBV19 to TRBJ1-5, with a tentative D call TRBD1 (5 bases). The V end was cut by 6 bases, the J end by 3 bases, with 15 bases between. CDR3 length: 15 amino acids. Germline V gives CDR1 LNHDA, CDR2 SQIVND (reference sequence). In DNA, the CDR3 is TGTGCCAGTAGGCCCGGCGGGGCCGCCAATCAGCCCCAGCATTTT. Its protein is CASRPGGAANQPQHF.

The chain uses TRBV27 and TRBJ1-2, with 9 bases identical to TRBD1. The CDR3 covers 12 residues. In germline, CDR1 is MNHEY, CDR2 SMNVEV (reference sequence). V lost 8 bases to trimming and J lost 4 bases; unmatched junction nucleotides: 2. The CDR3 is CASRQGVYGYTF. CDR3 nucleotide sequence: TGTGCCAGCCGACAGGGGGTCTATGGCTACACCTTC.

The chain joins TRBV30 to TRBJ2-5, with 10 positions matching TRBD1. V shed 1 base and J 1 base; nucleotides not matched to a gene: 6. Germline CDR1 GTSNPN, CDR2 SVGIG (reference sequence). CDR3 size: 16 residues. The CDR3 spells CAWSGGDRGLQETQYF. The CDR3 DNA reads as TGTGCCTGGAGTGGGGGGGACAGGGGCCTCCAAGAGACCCAGTACTTC.

The chain links TRBV7-8 to TRBJ2-1; D is perhaps TRBD2 (6 bases). V gave up 4 bases and J gave up 6 bases, with 13 bases separating them. CDR3 length: 14 amino acids. The germline gives CDR1 SGHVS, CDR2 FQNEAQ. The CDR3 protein is CASSSGLATNEQFF. CDR3 sequence (DNA): TGTGCCAGCAGCTCGGGGCTAGCGACCAATGAGCAGTTCTTC. Variable domain in full (rest from reference TRBV7-8 and TRBJ2-1): GAGVSQSPRYKVAKRGQDVALRCDPISGHVSLFWYQQALGQGPEFLTYFQNEAQLDKSGLPSDRFFAERPEGSVSTLKIQRTQQEDSAVYLCASSSGLATNEQFFGPGTRLTVL.

The gene calls are TRBV7-9 and TRBJ2-7; a weak D match, TRBD1 (6 bases). Germline V gene sequence: CDR1 SEHNR, CDR2 FQNEAQ (reference sequence). The CDR3 is 12 amino acids. The ends were cut back, 4 bases at V and 6 bases at J, with 10 bases in the middle. The CDR3 reads CASSSSRGEQYF. Written as DNA, the CDR3 is TGTGCCAGCAGCTCCTCCAGGGGCGAGCAGTACTTC. The full variable domain, with the rest looked up from reference TRBV7-9 and TRBJ2-7, is DTGVSQNPRHKITKRGQNVTFRCDPISEHNRLYWYRQTLGQGPEFLTYFQNEAQLEKSRLLSDRFSAERPKGSFSTLEIQRTEQGDSAMYLCASSSSRGEQYFGPGTRLTVT.

The V call is TRBV7-6, the J call TRBJ2-1; no firm D call. CDR3 length: 16 residues. Germline CDR1 is SGHVS and CDR2 is FNYEAQ. V lost 5 bases to trimming and J lost 0 bases, with 14 bases between them. The CDR3 spells CASSPSPPSSYNEQFF. DNA of the CDR3: TGTGCCAGCAGCCCGAGCCCACCTAGCTCCTACAATGAGCAGTTCTTC. Based on the CDR3 plus reference TRBV7-6 and TRBJ2-1, the full variable domain is GAGVSQSPRYKVTKRGQDVALRCDPISGHVSLYWYRQALGQGPEFLTYFNYEAQQDKSGLPNDRFSAERPEGSISTLTIQRTEQRDSAMYRCASSPSPPSSYNEQFFGPGTRLTVL.

The genes are TRBV28 and TRBJ2-7, with TRBD2 matching over 13 bases. V shed 5 bases and J 4 bases; nucleotides not matched to a gene: 11. Germline V gives CDR1 MDHEN, CDR2 SYDVKM. CDR3 length equals 17 residues. CDR3 protein: CASSALGTSGRAYEQYF. CDR3 DNA: TGTGCCAGCAGTGCCCTGGGTACTAGCGGGAGGGCATACGAGCAGTACTTC.

In its sample, this clone was seen a few times. The rearrangement links TRBV19 to TRBJ1-5, with TRBD1 matching over 7 bases. CDR3 length equals 15 residues. The V gene end was trimmed by 7 bases and the J gene end by 1 base; junction bases not matched to a gene: 7. Germline assignment: CDR1 LNHDA and CDR2 SQIVND (reference sequence). CDR3 nucleotides: TGTGCCAGTACCTCGGGGACAGTAAGCAATCAGCCCCAGCATTTT. Its translation is CASTSGTVSNQPQHF.

This chain uses TRBV28 with TRBJ2-1, with 7 bases aligning to TRBD1. The germline V gene has CDR1 MDHEN and CDR2 SYDVKM. The CDR3 is made up of 12 amino acids. Losses at the gene ends were 6 bases for V and 9 bases for J; bases not matched to a gene: 5. The CDR3 loop is CASSETGIEQFF. CDR3 bases: TGTGCCAGCAGCGAGACAGGGATTGAGCAGTTCTTC.

The rearrangement joins TRBV19 to TRBJ2-1, with TRBD2 matching over 7 bases. The ends lost 3 bases at V and 3 bases at J; junction bases unmatched: 2. CDR1 and CDR2 from the germline V gene are LNHDA and SQIVND (reference sequence). The CDR3 is 14 amino acids. CDR3 amino acids: CASSMGGLYNEQFF. The CDR3 bases are TGTGCCAGTAGTATGGGAGGGCTCTACAATGAGCAGTTCTTC.

J is TRBJ2-5 and V is TRBV11-3, with 8 bases that match TRBD2. Germline V gives CDR1 SGHNT, CDR2 YENEEA. Losses at the gene ends were 1 base for V and 0 bases for J; bases not matched to a gene: 1. The CDR3 runs to 15 residues. This CDR3 reads CASSLAGGHQETQYF. For the CDR3, the DNA is TGTGCCAGCAGCTTAGCGGGGGGGCACCAAGAGACCCAGTACTTC.

The chain combines TRBV6-5 with TRBJ1-1; D gene ambiguous. Trimming stripped 7 bases from V and 1 base from J, with 10 bases between. Germline loops: CDR1 MNHEY, CDR2 SVGAGI. This CDR3 is built from 13 residues. The CDR3 reads CASMEGSNTEAFF. In DNA, the CDR3 is TGTGCCAGCATGGAGGGCTCGAACACTGAAGCTTTCTTT.

The rearrangement joins TRBV4-1 to TRBJ2-5; 8 bases fit TRBD2. CDR1 MGHRA and CDR2 YSYEKL come from the germline V gene. J lost 1 base, V lost 0 bases, and 7 bases had no gene match. The CDR3 extends over 17 amino acids. CDR3 DNA sequence: TGCGCCAGCAGCCAAGATGGCAGCGGGGGACTCCAAGAGACCCAGTACTTC. As protein: CASSQDGSGGLQETQYF.

The rearrangement joins TRBV9 to TRBJ2-3; D remains unclear. The germline V and J ends were trimmed by 5 bases and 5 bases, with 12 bases remaining between them. The CDR3 length is 13 residues. In germline, CDR1 is SGDLS, CDR2 YYNGEE. CDR3 bases: TGTGCCAGCAGTCCCCCGAGGCGAGATACGCAGTATTTT. Protein product: CASSPPRRDTQYF.

A word on this clone: Additional DNA sequences in this sample encode the identical CDR3. The chain is built from TRBV2 and TRBJ1-1; D is perhaps TRBD1 (5 bases). The germline V gene encodes CDR1 SNHLY and CDR2 FYNNEI. CDR3 length: 14 residues. V was shortened by 3 bases and J by 2 bases, with 10 bases between the two germline ends. CDR3 nucleotides: TGTGCCAGCAGTGAGAGGCAGGGTAACACTGAAGCTTTCTTT. Protein: CASSERQGNTEAFF.

This clone was counted between two and nine times. The V call is TRBV6-6, the J call TRBJ2-7, with 10 bases that match TRBD2. In germline, CDR1 is MNHNY, CDR2 SVGAGI (reference sequence). Trimming cost V 6 bases and J 3 bases; bases outside gene matches: 5. The CDR3 is 14 amino acids. DNA for the CDR3: TGTGCCAGCAGCCTAGCGGGAGACCGCTACGAGCAGTACTTC. The encoded protein is CASSLAGDRYEQYF.

This chain links TRBV18 with TRBJ2-3, with 10 bases fitting TRBD2. CDR3 size: 15 residues. With V trimmed by 2 bases and J by 4 bases, 3 bases remained unmatched. The germline V gene has CDR1 KGHSH and CDR2 LQKENI. The CDR3 region is CASSPTSGIADTQYF. CDR3 in DNA: TGTGCCAGCTCACCAACTAGCGGGATAGCAGATACGCAGTATTTT.